These 20 T cell receptor beta chains share one sample of origin, sequenced in a study of cytomegalovirus exposure and HLA in healthy donors. TCRdb's copy holds only in-frame clones and misses some; the assay was immunoSEQ multiplex PCR. Of about 150,000 clones in the sample, 94% were seen once. The sample taken for sequencing was PBMCs. The receptor source for this set is a man between 18 and 29 years old in good health and CMV-seropositive.

The V and J genes are TRBV5-1 and TRBJ2-3, with D hard to call. Trimming took 0 bases from V and 2 from J, leaving 7 bases between them. The CDR3 sequence is 14 residues long. Germline V gene lookup returns CDR1 SGHRS and CDR2 YFSETQ. CDR3 loop: CASSLERLTDTQYF. Written as DNA, the CDR3 is TGCGCCAGCAGCTTGGAGCGCCTCACAGATACGCAGTATTTT.

The rearrangement links TRBV15 to TRBJ2-3; 10 bases match TRBD2. Germline-derived CDR1 and CDR2 are LNHNV and YYDKDF (reference sequence). Trimming cost V 0 bases and J 1 base; bases outside gene matches: 7. The CDR3 spans 18 residues. The CDR3 sequence is CATSRDFTGTSGTDTQYF. The DNA for the CDR3 is TGTGCCACCAGCAGAGATTTCACCGGGACTAGCGGCACAGATACGCAGTATTTT.

The chain joins TRBV19 to TRBJ2-7; 8 nucleotides agree with TRBD1. V trimming: 3 bases; J trimming: 4 bases; junction bases outside the gene matches: 11. The CDR3 length is 16 residues. CDR1 is LNHDA and CDR2 is SQIVND in the germline V gene (reference sequence). In DNA form, the CDR3 reads TGTGCCAGTAGTATTTCCCTACAGGGGGACTCGTACGAGCAGTACTTC. Protein product: CASSISLQGDSYEQYF.

This clone was counted a single time. V is TRBV7-8 and J is TRBJ2-7, with 8 bases lining up with TRBD2. Germline loops: CDR1 SGHVS, CDR2 FQNEAQ. V lost 2 bases and J lost 7; bases outside the gene matches: 10. There are 15 residues in the CDR3. The CDR3 spells CASSLTSGGLGEQYF. The CDR3 DNA reads TGTGCCAGCAGCTTAACCAGCGGGGGTCTCGGGGAGCAGTACTTC.

The chain joins TRBV9 to TRBJ2-2; TRBD2 matches 9 bases. Trimming removed 2 bases from V and 4 bases from J; junction bases left unmatched: 3. Germline V CDR1 and CDR2: SGDLS, YYNGEE. This CDR3 region has 15 residues. The CDR3 coding sequence is TGTGCCAGCAGCGTTAGCGGGAGTACCACCGGGGAGCTGTTTTTT. Its translation is CASSVSGSTTGELFF. Full variable domain (outside the CDR3, taken from reference TRBV9 and TRBJ2-2): DSGVTQTPKHLITATGQRVTLRCSPRSGDLSVYWYQQSLDQGLQFLIQYYNGEERAKGNILERFSAQQFPDLHSELNLSSLELGDSALYFCASSVSGSTTGELFFGEGSRLTVL.

The J gene is TRBJ1-3, the V gene TRBV5-4; 7 positions match TRBD1. Germline CDR1 SGHNT, CDR2 YYREEE (reference sequence). With V trimmed by 4 bases and J by 7 bases, 14 bases remained unmatched. The length of the CDR3 is 16 residues. The CDR3, as DNA: TGTGCCAGCAGCCGTCTTGTAGGGGGCGAGGGCAACACCATATATTTT. Amino acids: CASSRLVGGEGNTIYF. Looking up the rest from reference TRBV5-4 and TRBJ1-3 gives the full variable domain: ETGVTQSPTHLIKTRGQQVTLRCSSQSGHNTVSWYQQALGQGPQFIFQYYREEENGRGNFPPRFSGLQFPNYSSELNVNALELDDSALYLCASSRLVGGEGNTIYFGEGSWLTVV.

In this sample, this clone turned up once. The chain uses TRBV7-9 and TRBJ1-2; D unresolved. CDR3 length: 13 amino acids. The germline CDR1 and CDR2 sequences are SEHNR and FQNEAQ (reference sequence). Trimming pared 1 base from V and 7 bases from J, leaving 10 bases between. The CDR3 sequence is CASSLGPSGGYTF. The CDR3 DNA reads TGTGCCAGCAGCTTAGGGCCTTCGGGTGGCTACACCTTC.

The genes are TRBV6-1 and TRBJ1-2; the D gene is possibly TRBD1 (6 bases). The germline gives CDR1 MNHNS, CDR2 SASEGT. This CDR3 is built from 14 residues. V was clipped by 2 bases and J by 8 bases, with 15 bases between them. DNA for the CDR3: TGTGCCAGCAGTGAAAGGGGGGGCGTCGGCGGCTACACCTTC. Its protein is CASSERGGVGGYTF.

This rearrangement joins TRBV19 to TRBJ2-7, with 7 bases fitting TRBD1. Germline V CDR1 and CDR2: LNHDA, SQIVND (reference sequence). The CDR3 contains 16 residues. With V trimmed by 6 bases and J by 3 bases, 14 bases remained unmatched. CDR3 sequence: CASSRSQGSGFYEQYF. The CDR3 bases are TGTGCCAGTAGCAGATCACAGGGGAGCGGTTTCTACGAGCAGTACTTC.

The V call is TRBV29-1, the J call TRBJ1-2, with D perhaps TRBD1 (6 bases). The germline gives CDR1 SQVTM, CDR2 ANQGSEA. This CDR3 is built from 15 residues. The germline V and J ends were trimmed by 2 bases and 6 bases, with 19 bases remaining between them. The CDR3, as DNA: TGCAGCGTTGAAAAGAGTAGGGAGGGGGTGAATGGCTACACCTTC. This gives the protein CSVEKSREGVNGYTF.

The chain carries TRBV16 and TRBJ1-5; D may be TRBD1 (6 bases). The CDR3 totals 16 residues. Germline V gene data show CDR1 as KGHSY and CDR2 as FQNENV. V was clipped by 4 bases and J by 3 bases, with 16 bases between them. CDR3 sequence reads: CASSPSGGISNQPQHF. The CDR3 DNA sequence: TGTGCCAGCAGCCCCTCGGGGGGCATTTCCAATCAGCCCCAGCATTTT.

This chain uses TRBV4-1 with TRBJ1-2; 9 bases are shared with TRBD1. CDR3 length: 14 amino acids. CDR1 and CDR2 (germline): MGHRA, YSYEKL. V lost 2 bases to trimming and J lost 4 bases; unmatched junction nucleotides: 2. The CDR3 is CASSQTGGGYGYTF. For the CDR3, the DNA is TGCGCCAGCAGCCAAACAGGGGGCGGCTATGGCTACACCTTC.

The chain joins TRBV29-1 to TRBJ2-5; 11 nucleotides agree with TRBD2. Germline loops: CDR1 SQVTM, CDR2 ANQGSEA. V shed 1 base, J shed 0 bases, and the junction held 7 bases outside the gene matches. The CDR3 is made up of 17 amino acids. CDR3 in DNA: TGCAGCGTTGAAGCCCCGGGACTAGCGGACCACCAAGAGACCCAGTACTTC. This sequence encodes CSVEAPGLADHQETQYF.

V is TRBV6-4 and J is TRBJ2-3; TRBD1 is a possible D gene (5 bases). Trimming removed 4 bases at V and 0 bases at J, with 11 bases between. The CDR3 is 15 residues long. Germline CDR1 MRHNA, CDR2 SNTAGT. The CDR3 spells CASSGHRLSTDTQYF. CDR3 DNA: TGTGCCAGCAGTGGGCACAGGCTTAGCACAGATACGCAGTATTTT.

The chain has TRBV6-1 and TRBJ1-4, with TRBD1 as a possible D gene (5 bases). The CDR3 runs 19 residues. Trimming removed 0 bases from V and 6 bases from J, with 23 bases in between. Germline V gives CDR1 MNHNS, CDR2 SASEGT. CDR3 sequence: CASSEARGDLQRVHEKLFF. DNA for the CDR3: TGTGCCAGCAGTGAAGCGCGGGGGGACTTACAAAGGGTTCATGAAAAACTGTTTTTT.

The rearrangement joins TRBV29-1 to TRBJ2-5; TRBD1 is a possible D gene (6 bases). CDR3 size: 11 residues. Deletions cut 7 bases from V and 3 bases from J, with 9 bases between. Germline V lookup: CDR1 SQVTM, CDR2 ANQGSEA. The CDR3 loop reads CSGNREETQYF. As DNA, the CDR3 is TGCAGCGGAAACAGGGAAGAGACCCAGTACTTC. Together with reference TRBV29-1 and TRBJ2-5, the CDR3 gives the full variable domain: SAVISQKPSRDICQRGTSLTIQCQVDSQVTMMFWYRQQPGQSLTLIATANQGSEATYESGFVIDKFPISRPNLTFSTLTVSNMSPEDSSIYLCSGNREETQYFGPGTRLLVL.

The table lists this clone with a few counts. The chain recombines TRBV12-5 with TRBJ2-1; 8 bases line up with TRBD2. The CDR3 totals 11 residues. Per germline, CDR1 LGHNT and CDR2 FRNRAP. Trimming at V came to 5 bases and at J to 15 bases, leaving 6 bases not matched to a gene. The CDR3, as DNA: TGTGCTAGTGGTAGGAGCGGGAGAACGTTCTTC. Its protein is CASGRSGRTFF.

J is TRBJ2-7 and V is TRBV6-5; D may be TRBD2 (5 bases). Germline CDR1 and CDR2: MNHEY and SVGAGI. The V end was cut by 2 bases, the J end by 2 bases, with 13 bases between. The CDR3 has 15 residues. The CDR3 loop is CASSYRPGTTYEQYF. CDR3 sequence (DNA): TGTGCCAGCAGTTACAGACCGGGAACCACCTACGAGCAGTACTTC.

The chain is built from TRBV11-2 and TRBJ1-2, with no clear D. Germline CDR1 and CDR2: SGHAT and FQNNGV. The length of the CDR3 is 13 residues. V was clipped by 5 bases and J by 1 base, with 8 bases between them. CDR3 nucleotide sequence: TGTGCCAGCAGCGCCAGACATAACTATGGCTACACCTTC. Translation: CASSARHNYGYTF.

The chain couples TRBV28 to TRBJ1-1; D might be TRBD1 (6 bases). V was trimmed by 6 bases and J by 0 bases, leaving 20 bases between them. The CDR3 contains 17 residues. CDR1 and CDR2 from the germline V gene are MDHEN and SYDVKM. CDR3: CASSPTGQGRMNTEAFF. The DNA of the CDR3 is TGTGCCAGCAGCCCCACAGGGCAGGGCAGGATGAACACTGAAGCTTTCTTT.